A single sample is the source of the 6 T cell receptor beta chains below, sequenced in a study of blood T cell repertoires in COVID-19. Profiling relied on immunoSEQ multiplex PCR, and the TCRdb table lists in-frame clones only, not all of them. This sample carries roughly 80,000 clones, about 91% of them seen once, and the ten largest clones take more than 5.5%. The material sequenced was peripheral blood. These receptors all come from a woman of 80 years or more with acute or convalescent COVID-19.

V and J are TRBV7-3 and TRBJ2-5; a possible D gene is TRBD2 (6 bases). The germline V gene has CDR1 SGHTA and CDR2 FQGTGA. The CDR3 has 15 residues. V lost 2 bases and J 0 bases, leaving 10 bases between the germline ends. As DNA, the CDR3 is TGTGCCAGCAGCTTAGACGGGAGAAACCAAGAGACCCAGTACTTC. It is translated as CASSLDGRNQETQYF.

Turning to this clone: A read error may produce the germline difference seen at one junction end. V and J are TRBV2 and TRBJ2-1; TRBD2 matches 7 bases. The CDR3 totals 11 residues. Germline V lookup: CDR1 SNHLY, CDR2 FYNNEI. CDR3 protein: CASRTSSIQVF. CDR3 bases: TGTGCCAGCAGGACTAGCTCTATCCAGGTCTTC.

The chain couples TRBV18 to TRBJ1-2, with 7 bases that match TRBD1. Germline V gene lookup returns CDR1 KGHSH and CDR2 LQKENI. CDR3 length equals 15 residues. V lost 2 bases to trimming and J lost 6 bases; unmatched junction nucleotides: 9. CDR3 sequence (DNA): TGTGCCAGCTCACCAAGGGGAGGACAGGAGCATGGCTACACCTTC. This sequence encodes CASSPRGGQEHGYTF.

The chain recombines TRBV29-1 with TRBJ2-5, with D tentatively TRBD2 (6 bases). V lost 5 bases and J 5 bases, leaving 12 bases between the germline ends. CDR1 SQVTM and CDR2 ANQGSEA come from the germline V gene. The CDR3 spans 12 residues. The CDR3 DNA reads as TGCAGCGTTCAGGGTGGAGGGGAGACCCAGTACTTC. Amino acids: CSVQGGGETQYF.

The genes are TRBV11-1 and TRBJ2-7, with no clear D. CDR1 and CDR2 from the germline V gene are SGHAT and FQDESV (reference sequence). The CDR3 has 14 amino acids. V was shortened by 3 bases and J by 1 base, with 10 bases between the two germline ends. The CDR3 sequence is CASSFSVQSYEQYF. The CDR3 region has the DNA TGTGCCAGCAGCTTTTCTGTCCAGTCCTACGAGCAGTACTTC.

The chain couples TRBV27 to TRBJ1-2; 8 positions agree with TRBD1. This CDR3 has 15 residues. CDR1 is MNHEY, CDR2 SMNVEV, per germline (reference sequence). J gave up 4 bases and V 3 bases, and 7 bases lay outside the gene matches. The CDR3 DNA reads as TGTGCCAGCAGTTTGGGCACAGGGGGTTTCTATGGCTACACCTTC. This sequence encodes CASSLGTGGFYGYTF.